This record looks at one TCR beta chain sequence and its context. The antigen is unknown. These data come from a study of identical twins. The study, taken as a whole, reports: The degree of excess twin sharing was weaker in beta out-of-frame sequences. Interpretation of the results relied on cross-sectional statistical analysis and not on following the same donors.

TCRdb reprocessed the 5' RACE reads with MiXCR, giving one entry per CDR3 protein. The table has roughly 280,000 distinct CDR3 sequences, 7.5% to 9.5% seen once; the top ten hold approximately 6.5%. These data were likewise used in another study, on yellow fever vaccine responses in identical twins. From that second work: Each twin's T cell response to the vaccine was reported to look partly convergent and partly personalized.

The TCR was taken from a woman in her late teens or twenties in good health. What was sequenced was CD8+ T cells sorted from blood.

The CDR3 reads CASSPIRGPQEETQYF. CDR3 in DNA: TGTGCCAGCTCACCGATCAGGGGACCCCAAGAAGAGACCCAGTACTTC. V is TRBV18 and J is TRBJ2-5, with a possible D match to TRBD1 (6 bases). The CDR3 covers 16 residues. Deletions cut 3 bases from V and 3 bases from J, with 17 bases between. The germline V gene encodes CDR1 KGHSH and CDR2 LQKENI.